This passage covers 8 T cell receptor beta chains from one sample sequenced in a study of CD8+ T cells in alopecia areata. The pooled cutaneous lymph node cells were sorted using several markers (CD4, CD8alpha, NKG2D, NKG2ACE and others). RNA extraction was followed by reverse transcription into cDNA, which acted as the sequencing template. Profiling relied on immunoSEQ multiplex PCR, and the TCRdb table lists in-frame clones only, not all of them. The sample has 250,000 or so clones, none seen only once; the top ten hold less than 1.5%. Material: CD4+ T cells sorted from a lymph node. The source of these receptors is a C3H/HeJ mouse with alopecia areata. The MHC haplotype of the strain is H2-k.

This clone has only a few counts. Germline and genes: mouse. The read finishes 4 residues shy of the CDR3 end, and the germline J gene is used to complete it. This chain joins TRBV17 and TRBJ1-1; no firm D call. Per germline, CDR1 MNHDT and CDR2 YYDKIL. This CDR3 region has 12 residues. The V and J ends lost 6 bases and 1 base respectively, with 6 bases between them. The sequenced CDR3 bases are TGTGCTAGCAGCCCAGGGAACACA. Translating gives CASSPGNT. The CDR3 reads in full as CASSPGNTEVFF.

As for this clone: Germline and genes: mouse. The read stops 4 residues short of the end of the CDR3; the missing end is completed from the germline J gene. This sample also contains other DNA sequences that code for the same CDR3. The genes are TRBV13-1 and TRBJ2-7; 10 nucleotides align to TRBD2. The CDR3 consists of 14 residues. J gave up 0 bases and V 7 bases, and 4 bases lay outside the gene matches. Germline CDR1 and CDR2: NSHNY and SYGAGN. CDR3 sequence: CASRTGGSSYEQYF. CDR3 DNA (partial): TGTGCCAGCCGGACTGGGGGAAGCTCCTAT.

Comments on this clone: Mouse names are used for the genes. From the germline J gene comes the end of the CDR3, since the read stops 4 residues before it. The sample holds other DNA sequences that translate to the same CDR3. The chain recombines TRBV19 with TRBJ2-1; TRBD2 agrees at 10 bases. The V gene end was trimmed by 6 bases and the J gene end by 0 bases; junction bases not matched to a gene: 3. The CDR3 sequence is 15 residues long. Germline loops: CDR1 FNHDT, CDR2 SITEND (reference sequence). The sequenced CDR3 bases are TGTGCCAGCATCCGGACTGGGGGTAACTATGCT. The encoded protein is CASIRTGGNYA. The full-length CDR3 reads as CASIRTGGNYAEQFF.

A word on this clone: These gene names are mouse names. With the read ending 4 residues before the CDR3 end, the germline J gene is used to fill in that end. The chain links TRBV13-2 to TRBJ2-5; weak D call: TRBD1 (6 bases). Germline V gene data show CDR1 as NNHNN and CDR2 as SYGAGS (reference sequence). The CDR3 contains 14 residues. CDR3 protein: CASGPPGTKDTQYF. The CDR3 bases that were read are TGTGCCAGCGGCCCTCCCGGGACAAAAGAC.

This clone was found a few times. All gene names here are mouse names. The CDR3 end lies 4 residues beyond the end of the read and is filled in from the germline J gene. This chain joins TRBV17 and TRBJ2-5; the D is unclear. In germline, CDR1 is MNHDT, CDR2 YYDKIL. V shed 3 bases and J shed 2 bases, with 6 bases lying between them. The CDR3 covers 13 residues. This CDR3 is CASSSLVQDTQYF. Incomplete CDR3 DNA: TGTGCTAGCAGTAGCCTGGTCCAAGAC. Drawing the rest from reference TRBV17 and TRBJ2-5, the complete variable domain is DTTVKQNPRYKLARVGKPVNLICSQTMNHDTMYWYQKKPNQAPKLLLFYYDKILNREADTFEKFQSSRPNNSFCSLYIGSAGLEYSAMYLCASSSLVQDTQYFGPGTRLLVL.

The sample holds many counts of this clone. Gene names and germline refer to mouse. The CDR3 end is not reached by the read, which stops 3 residues before it; the germline J gene fills it in. Other DNA sequences in the sample encode the same CDR3. The chain recombines TRBV13-3 with TRBJ1-6, with D unclear. TRBJ1-6 is classed as an ORF, of uncertain function. V was shortened by 2 bases and J by 8 bases, with 5 bases between the two germline ends. Germline V gene sequence: CDR1 NNHDY, CDR2 SYVADS. This CDR3 is 12 amino acids long. The CDR3 bases that were read are TGTGCCAGCAGTGAGAGGGATTCGCCC. Translating gives CASSERDSP. The entire CDR3 is CASSERDSPLYF.

With regard to this clone: The gene names here belong to mouse. The CDR3 end lies 4 residues beyond the end of the read and is filled in from the germline J gene. Other DNA variants within this sample encode the same CDR3. The V call is TRBV12-1, the J call TRBJ1-2; TRBD1 might be the D (5 bases). V lost 3 bases to trimming and J lost 0 bases, with 7 bases between them. CDR1 is SGHSN, CDR2 HYEKVE, per germline. This CDR3 spans 13 amino acids. CDR3: CASSRTPNSDYTF. CDR3 bases read: TGTGCCAGCTCTAGGACACCAAACTCC.

The sample holds many counts of this clone. Gene names follow the mouse nomenclature. With the read ending 4 residues before the CDR3 end, the germline J gene is used to fill in that end. The J gene is TRBJ2-2, the V gene TRBV3; 7 bases match TRBD2. V lost 0 bases, J lost 0 bases, and 4 bases stayed unmatched. This CDR3 spans 17 amino acids. Per germline, CDR1 SNHLY and CDR2 FYNGKV (reference sequence). CDR3: CASSLAPTGTNTGQLYF. CDR3 DNA, as far as it was read: TGTGCCAGCAGCTTAGCGCCGACTGGGACAAACACCGGG.